This T cell receptor beta chain was recorded in a study of T-cell reconstitution after alpha-beta-depleted transplantation in children (dated by TCRdb to about 2016). Background for the entire study: Using TCR repertoire profiling, the study quantitatively followed how T-cell immune reconstitution unfolded in children after TCRalphabeta/CD19-depleted allogeneic hematopoietic cell transplantation.

Library prep was done by PCR. The reads were generated on an Illumina HiSeq 2500. To normalize quantification of the TCRbeta repertoire, the TCR libraries were built with molecular barcoding that relied on unique molecular identifiers. TCRdb's own reprocessing of the public reads used fastp at Q25 and MiXCR and kept productive beta chains. CDR3 protein duplicates are merged, each entry listing the most common genes and DNA. The sample table shows just over 350,000 distinct CDR3 sequences, and about an eighth are seen once. The ten largest clones take up about 4% of the sample. The CDR3, from cysteine to phenylalanine, totals 15 residues. Only the CDR3 portion is preserved as DNA: 45 bases, with reading frame beginning at the first base. The germline V gene encodes CDR1 LGHNA and CDR2 YNFKEQ. V was cut back by 0 bases and J by 6 bases, leaving a gap of 11 bases between them. This clonotype was found many times. Which antigen it targets is not known. No base-level quality is on record; no much larger clone is a single base apart.

The TCR sequence derives from a human donor who donated a stem cell graft to a child with Fanconi anemia. This chain is built from TRBV4-2 and TRBJ2-2, with a tentative D gene TRBD2 over 6 matching bases. The source material was PBMCs, sampled from the stem cell graft. The CDR3: CASSQDTGEPGELFF. The DNA sequence is as follows: TGTGCCAGCAGCCAAGATACGGGGGAACCCGGGGAGCTGTTTTTT.